A selection of T cell receptor beta chains follows, all from one sample in a study of monozygotic twins with cystic fibrosis. Clones were sequenced by immunoSEQ multiplex PCR, and TCRdb holds only the in-frame ones, with some missing. The table includes 20,000 or so clones, approximately 96% detected once. The sequencing input was blood. The source is a woman aged 25 to 39 with cystic fibrosis. Both conserved end residues are trimmed from each CDR3. D genes are given only for firm matches. A clone size is listed for some rows: how often the clone was seen (once, few, many), or a class if it is expanded.

>TRBJ2-7|-|-|TRBV11-2
ASSLASSVYEQY
>TRBJ2-7|-|-|TRBV6-5
ASRPSLQGRYEQY
>TRBJ2-2|-|-|TRBV11-2
ASSLQGELF
>TRBJ2-7|-|once|TRBV10-3
AISGVGGSYEQY
>TRBJ1-5|-|-|TRBV30
AWNRFESQH
>TRBJ1-1|-|-|TRBV9
ASSVVSGQNTEAF
>TRBJ1-1|-|-|TRBV14
ASSQDRGRVAF
>TRBJ1-4|TRBD1|-|TRBV7-6
ASSFVDRGDKLF
>TRBJ2-7|TRBD1|-|TRBV13
ASSLGQSIYEQY
>TRBJ1-1|-|-|TRBV7-2
ASSLGRGGTEAF
>TRBJ2-7|TRBD2|-|TRBV29-1
LGGLAGFEQY
>TRBJ1-1|-|-|TRBV5-4
ASSQGGGITEAF
>TRBJ2-3|TRBD1|-|TRBV5-1
ASSDPQGADTQY
>TRBJ1-2|TRBD1|-|TRBV6-1
ASKLTGSGYT
>TRBJ1-2|-|-|TRBV7-9
ASSFGGRNYGYT
>TRBJ2-3|-|once|TRBV7-2
ASSLRTDTQY
>TRBJ2-2|-|-|TRBV6-5
ASSYSPRATGELF
>TRBJ2-2|TRBD2|-|TRBV4-3
ASSRGLAGTGELF
>TRBJ2-7|TRBD1|-|TRBV5-6
ASSLGTGELYEQY
>TRBJ2-3|-|-|TRBV6-1
ASSEDGGGTDTQY
>TRBJ1-3|-|-|TRBV4-3
ASSHLTTNSGNTIY
>TRBJ1-1|-|once|TRBV6-1
ASTGDTEAF
>TRBJ2-7|TRBD1|-|TRBV5-4
ASSLSVGTEYEQY
>TRBJ2-3|-|-|TRBV5-1
ASTRELSTDTQY
>TRBJ2-3|-|-|TRBV9
ASSVASPYGRGGTDTQY
>TRBJ1-1|-|-|TRBV19
ASSMRRENTEAF
>TRBJ1-5|-|-|TRBV6-6
ASSYWGEDQPQH
>TRBJ2-4|-|-|TRBV6-1
ASSVQQGSKNIQY